The 29 T cell receptor delta chains below were found in one sample sequenced in a study of γδ T cells in repeated Plasmodium falciparum infection. TCRdb re-called clones from the multiplex PCR reads via CATT. The sample holds under 60,000 delta-chain clones, roughly 1.6% seen once. Bulk repertoires came from Vgamma9/Vdelta2+ or Vdelta2-negative gammadelta T cells flow-sorted from PBMC. Sequences were obtained from gamma-delta T cells from blood. These receptors were obtained from a pool of human donors (malaria-infected and uninfected, not separated).

This clone has a handful of counts. The protein in TCRdb stems from a much larger clone and differs at residue 10 from this DNA's translation, likely a read error; here the protein is translated from the DNA. This chain joins TRDV1 and TRDJ1, with D possibly being TRDD3 (6 bases). TCRdb records no J gene; here it was assigned by comparing the DNA to germline. The CDR3 length is 19 residues. The ends were cut back, 5 bases at V and 0 bases at J, with 25 bases in the middle. The germline gives CDR1 TSWWSYY, CDR2 QGS. The CDR3: CALGTTKRGCANHTDKLIF. As DNA, the CDR3 is TGTGCTCTTGGGACTACCAAGCGGGGATGCGCCAATCACACCGATAAACTCATCTTT.

The sample holds many counts of this clone. The junction does not match germline at one end; this may be a read error. The chain uses TRDV1 and TRDJ1, with 7 bases matching TRDD2. CDR3 length equals 21 residues. Germline-derived CDR1 and CDR2 are TSWWSYY and QGS. CDR3 in amino acids: CALGDLTFLPIPIHRYDELIF. CDR3 coding DNA: TGTGCTCTTGGGGACCTTACCTTCCTCCCAATACCTATCCACCGCTACGATGAACTCATCTTT.

This clone showed up many times. The J gene is TRDJ1, the V gene TRDV2; 8 nucleotides agree with TRDD2. Germline CDR1 and CDR2: GEAIGNYY and EKD. This CDR3 has 23 residues. V lost 2 bases, J lost 0 bases, and 28 bases stayed unmatched. In nucleotides, the CDR3 is TGTGCCTGTGACATACTTCCTACGACCCCTACACGCCAAACTTCATGGTACACCGATAAACTCATCTTT. The encoded protein is CACDILPTTPTRQTSWYTDKLIF.

This clone has a handful of counts. The rearrangement joins TRDV1 to TRDJ1; 12 nucleotides agree with TRDD3. TCRdb lists no J gene, so it was determined here by aligning the DNA to germline. The CDR3 covers 24 residues. V was clipped by 3 bases and J by 0 bases; unmatched bases: 26. The germline CDR1 and CDR2 sequences are TSWWSYY and QGS. The CDR3 loop is CALGDPRGGFLYLGDTGYTDKLIF. In nucleotides, the CDR3 is TGTGCTCTTGGGGACCCAAGAGGGGGCTTCTTGTATCTGGGGGATACGGGGTACACCGATAAACTCATCTTT.

Points on this clone: A far larger clone is one nucleotide away, so this likely arose from a read error. Within the sample, other DNA sequences also encode this same CDR3. The J gene is TRDJ2, the V gene TRDV1; D possibly uses TRDD2 or TRDD3 (5 bases each). Germline CDR1 reads TSWWSYY; CDR2 reads QGS. The CDR3 has 23 amino acids. V was pared by 2 bases and J by 0 bases, with 31 bases between. CDR3 DNA sequence: TGTGCTCTTGGGGAATTGTTGCCTCTCCTATACTACTTGGGGCCCTCTTTGACAGCACAACTCTTCTTT. Translating it yields CALGELLPLLYYLGPSLTAQLFF.

Comments on this clone: This is likely an artifact of a read error, given a far larger clone one base away. The rearrangement joins TRDV1 to TRDJ1; 8 bases line up with TRDD3. The J gene is not listed in TCRdb, so it was assigned here from a DNA match to germline. CDR3 length equals 17 residues. Germline assignment: CDR1 TSWWSYY and CDR2 QGS. The J segment lost 0 bases and the V segment lost 2 bases, leaving 8 bases of the junction unmatched. DNA for the CDR3: TGTGCTCTTGGGGAAAGGACTTTGGGGGATTACACCGATAAACTCATCTTT. This codes for CALGERTLGDYTDKLIF.

On this clone itself: TCRdb records a much larger clone's protein for this DNA, with a difference at residue 8 that likely arises from a read error; the protein given is the translation of the DNA. The chain is built from TRDV1 and TRDJ1; 10 bases line up with TRDD3. TCRdb leaves out the J gene; it was filled in here by matching the DNA to germline. Germline CDR1 reads TSWWSYY; CDR2 reads QGS. There are 20 residues in the CDR3. V lost 1 base and J lost 3; bases outside the gene matches: 17. The CDR3 here is CALGEPLSPFYGGYSDKLIF. CDR3 bases: TGTGCTCTTGGGGAACCCCTCTCTCCTTTTTATGGGGGATACTCCGATAAACTCATCTTT.

This clone came up many times. The V call is TRDV1, the J call TRDJ1, with TRDD3 matching over 12 bases. This CDR3 is built from 24 residues. Germline loops: CDR1 TSWWSYY, CDR2 QGS. The trim removed 2 bases at V and 0 bases at J, leaving 25 bases unmatched. CDR3 sequence reads: CALGEYLPITGGYLPHSYTDKLIF. CDR3 sequence (DNA): TGTGCTCTTGGGGAATACCTTCCTATTACTGGGGGATACTTACCGCACTCTTACACCGATAAACTCATCTTT.

This clone was observed at least ten times. TCRdb's entry gives the protein of a much larger clone, which mismatches this DNA's translation at residue 7, likely from a read error; the protein reported here is translated from the DNA. The V and J genes are TRDV1 and TRDJ1; 13 bases are a match to TRDD3. The junction had 37 bases not matched to a gene; V was cut back by 2 bases and J by 10 bases. Germline V gene sequence: CDR1 TSWWSYY, CDR2 QGS. CDR3 length: 25 residues. CDR3 sequence reads: CALGEIPAPSRAPYWGIRVTIGLIF. In nucleotides, the CDR3 is TGTGCTCTTGGGGAAATTCCGGCTCCCTCTCGGGCCCCGTACTGGGGGATACGGGTTACAATAGGACTCATCTTT.

The table lists this clone with many counts. The rearrangement joins TRDV2 to TRDJ1; D is possibly TRDD2 (6 bases). Trimming shortened V by 2 bases and J by 7 bases, and 19 bases separated the two germline ends. The CDR3 is 15 residues long. Germline CDR1 and CDR2: GEAIGNYY and EKD. The CDR3 DNA reads as TGTGCCTGTGACATGATCTCTGTCCCCTTCCGTAAACTCATCTTT. It is translated as CACDMISVPFRKLIF.

A remark on this clone: TCRdb's protein for this DNA is that of a much larger clone and differs from the translation at residue 10, likely a read error; the protein shown is the DNA translation. This chain links TRDV1 with TRDJ1, with TRDD3 identical over 7 bases. The J gene, missing from TCRdb, was assigned here through DNA to germline matching. Germline CDR1 and CDR2: TSWWSYY and QGS. Unmatched junction bases numbered 11, after V lost 4 bases and J lost 0 bases. This CDR3 has 17 residues. The CDR3 nucleotides are TGTGCTCTTGGGGGAATAGGGGGGGATCGGTACACCGATAAACTCATCTTT. It encodes CALGGIGGDRYTDKLIF.

About this clone: This likely reflects a read error, since a far larger clone is one base away. This sample also contains other DNA sequences that code for the same CDR3. This chain connects TRDV1 to TRDJ1; TRDD3 aligns across 12 bases. TCRdb records no J gene; here it was assigned by comparing the DNA to germline. With V trimmed by 2 bases and J by 5 bases, 15 bases remained unmatched. The V gene's germline CDR1 is TSWWSYY and CDR2 QGS. The CDR3 has 19 residues. CDR3 protein: CALGEKAPTLGDTADKLIF. The CDR3 DNA sequence: TGTGCTCTTGGGGAAAAGGCTCCTACGCTGGGGGATACGGCTGATAAACTCATCTTT.

This clone has ten or more counts. CDR3 protein: CALGELKLVCLPPIVDKLIF. The CDR3, as DNA: TGTGCTCTTGGGGAACTAAAACTGGTGTGCCTTCCCCCGATAGTCGATAAACTCATCTTT. This chain connects TRDV1 to TRDJ1, with D perhaps TRDD2 (6 bases). Germline assignment: CDR1 TSWWSYY and CDR2 QGS. V was cut by 0 bases and J by 4 bases, with 27 bases left in between. The CDR3 loop spans 20 amino acids.

As concerns this clone: This DNA translates differently at residue 21 from the TCRdb protein, which is that of a much larger clone; a read error is likely, and the protein shown is the DNA's own translation. The chain carries TRDV1 and TRDJ1, with TRDD3 matching 7 bases. Germline V gene data show CDR1 as TSWWSYY and CDR2 as QGS. The CDR3 length is 26 residues. The V gene end was trimmed by 3 bases and the J gene end by 3 bases; junction bases not matched to a gene: 40. The chain's CDR3 is CALGDTPLPQNVTLKYWGRYADKLIF. CDR3 coding DNA: TGTGCTCTTGGGGATACGCCCTTACCTCAGAACGTCACTCTCAAGTACTGGGGACGATACGCCGATAAACTCATCTTT.

This clone was seen more than once but under ten times. The protein in TCRdb stems from a much larger clone and differs at residue 7 from this DNA's translation, likely a read error; here the protein is translated from the DNA. This chain joins TRDV2 and TRDJ1; D might be TRDD3 (6 bases). The V gene's germline CDR1 is GEAIGNYY and CDR2 EKD. V was clipped by 3 bases and J by 1 base, with 20 bases between them. The CDR3 contains 17 residues. CDR3 coding DNA: TGTGCCTGTGACCCCACCAGGGGGAGGCCCTCCACCGATAAACTCATCTTT. Amino acids: CACDPTRGRPSTDKLIF.

This clone was found many times. A far larger clone is off by one base, so a read error is likely. The same CDR3 is also encoded by other DNA sequences in this sample. The V call is TRDV1, the J call TRDJ1; 9 nucleotides align to TRDD3. The CDR3 loop spans 18 amino acids. Per germline, CDR1 TSWWSYY and CDR2 QGS. CDR3 protein: CALGDPFPAVWGYDKLIF. CDR3 coding DNA: TGTGCTCTTGGGGACCCCTTTCCTGCAGTCTGGGGATACGATAAACTCATCTTC.

This clone was seen a handful of times. The protein given by TCRdb reflects a much larger clone and differs at residue 9 from this DNA's translation, likely from a read error; the protein shown is the DNA's translation. The J gene is TRDJ1, the V gene TRDV2; unclear D gene. TCRdb is silent on the J gene; assignment here came from matching the DNA to germline. V was shortened by 3 bases and J by 0 bases, with 16 bases between the two germline ends. CDR1 is GEAIGNYY and CDR2 is EKD in the germline V gene. The CDR3 is made up of 16 amino acids. The CDR3 region is CACDALYTSYTDKLIF. The CDR3 DNA is TGTGCCTGTGACGCTCTATATACCTCGTACACCGATAAACTCATCTTT.

Details on this clone: The protein that TCRdb holds for this DNA derives from a much larger clone and differs from the translated DNA at residue 9, which likely indicates a read error; the protein shown here is translated from the DNA. This chain connects TRDV1 to TRDJ1; 9 positions match TRDD3. No J segment appears in TCRdb, so it was assigned here by matching the sequence to germline. CDR1 is TSWWSYY and CDR2 is QGS in the germline V gene. This CDR3 comprises 21 residues. With 5 bases clipped from V and 10 bases from J, the junction kept 32 bases outside the gene matches. DNA for the CDR3: TGTGCTCTTGGGCTCCCGTTCCTACTGGCAGGTCTGGGGGATCGCAATCGGGGACTCATCTTT. Amino acid sequence: CALGLPFLLAGLGDRNRGLIF.

As concerns this clone: The protein recorded in TCRdb matches a much larger clone and deviates from this DNA's translation at residue 9, suggesting a read error; the protein here is obtained by translating the DNA. The chain employs TRDV1 and TRDJ1, with 7 positions matching TRDD3. TCRdb offers no J gene call, so here the DNA was matched to germline to obtain one. The CDR3 has 21 amino acids. After removal of 4 bases from V and 0 bases from J, the junction contained 23 bases not matched to a gene. Germline CDR1 is TSWWSYY and CDR2 is QGS. The CDR3 sequence is CALGVSPTPSYWGFYTDKLIF. Here the CDR3 DNA reads TGTGCTCTTGGGGTTTCGCCTACTCCATCTTACTGGGGATTTTACACCGATAAACTCATCTTT.

This clone has a handful of counts. TCRdb's listed protein matches a much larger clone and diverges from this DNA's translation at residue 5, likely through a read error; the protein shown comes from the DNA. The rearrangement joins TRDV1 to TRDJ1; the match to TRDD3 covers 10 bases. TCRdb offers no J gene call, so here the DNA was matched to germline to obtain one. Germline V gene lookup returns CDR1 TSWWSYY and CDR2 QGS. The CDR3 sequence is 20 residues long. After removal of 5 bases from V and 4 bases from J, the junction contained 22 bases not matched to a gene. For the CDR3, the DNA is TGTGCTCTTGGGAGCCCCCAACCTATCTGGGGGATATCGGGAGGCGATAAACTCATCTTT. Translating it yields CALGSPQPIWGISGGDKLIF.

On this clone itself: A far larger clone is off by one base, so a read error is likely. The same CDR3 arises from other DNA sequences in this sample as well. The V gene is TRDV1, the J gene TRDJ1; D remains ambiguous. No J segment appears in TCRdb, so it was assigned here by matching the sequence to germline. Looked up from germline, CDR1 is TSWWSYY and CDR2 is QGS. The CDR3 length is 19 residues. In DNA, the CDR3 is TGTGCTCTTGGGGGACCACAAGGGGTGCCCCGTCTTGGAACCGACAAACTCATCTTT. It codes for CALGGPQGVPRLGTDKLIF.

About this clone: TCRdb's protein, taken from a much larger clone, differs from this DNA's translation at residue 11, likely owing to a read error; the protein displayed comes from the DNA. The rearrangement links TRDV1 to TRDJ1, with 7 bases identical to TRDD3. The V and J ends lost 1 base and 8 bases, in that order; junction bases with no gene match: 13. The germline V gene encodes CDR1 TSWWSYY and CDR2 QGS. The CDR3 covers 16 residues. The DNA of the CDR3 is TGTGCTCTTGGGGAACATTCATACTGGGGATCACGGAAACTCATCTTT. This encodes CALGEHSYWGSRKLIF.

This clone has only a few counts. TCRdb's entry gives the protein of a much larger clone, which mismatches this DNA's translation at residue 15, likely from a read error; the protein reported here is translated from the DNA. V is TRDV1 and J is TRDJ1, with 10 nucleotides matching TRDD3. J was trimmed by 7 bases and V by 0 bases; bases with no gene match: 17. Per the germline V gene, CDR1 is TSWWSYY and CDR2 is QGS. This CDR3 has 19 amino acids. The CDR3 nucleotides read TGTGCTCTTGGGGAACTCCTACAGCCCTGGGGGATAAAGGCCAGTAAACTCATCTTT. Translating it yields CALGELLQPWGIKASKLIF.

This clone was observed a handful of times. This DNA's translation differs at residue 19 from TCRdb's protein, which comes from a much larger clone; a read error is likely, and the protein shown is translated from the DNA. Called V gene: TRDV3; the J gene was not called; the DNA was not used to check the table's D call, TRDD3. The CDR3 has 21 amino acids. The germline V gene has CDR1 TVYSNPD and CDR2 GDNSRS (reference sequence). The CDR3 region is CAFPLPDNDLGGDTRTDKPIF. The DNA for the CDR3 is TGTGCCTTCCCTCTTCCTGACAATGACCTAGGGGGGGATACAAGAACCGATAAACCCATCTTT.

This clone was picked up many times. TCRdb assigns this DNA the protein of a much larger clone, which departs from its translation at residue 12; this likely reflects a read error, and the protein shown comes from translating the DNA. This chain connects TRDV1 to TRDJ1; TRDD3 aligns across 7 bases. The J gene, missing from TCRdb, was assigned here through DNA to germline matching. Germline V gives CDR1 TSWWSYY, CDR2 QGS. The CDR3 sequence is 21 residues long. Trimming at V came to 0 bases and at J to 0 bases, leaving 19 bases not matched to a gene. CDR3 in amino acids: CALGELKVLSTLGEYTDKLIF. CDR3 bases: TGTGCTCTTGGGGAACTGAAAGTTCTGTCCACCTTGGGGGAATACACCGATAAACTCATCTTT.

This clone occurred many times. The rearrangement links TRDV2 to TRDJ1, with 7 bases lining up with TRDD3. The J gene was missing in TCRdb and was found by matching the end of the DNA to germline. The V gene's germline CDR1 is GEAIGNYY and CDR2 EKD. This CDR3 comprises 16 residues. J lost 0 bases, V lost 5 bases, and 11 bases had no gene match. The CDR3 here is CACAPWGEQNTDKLIF. CDR3 nucleotide sequence: TGTGCCTGTGCCCCCTGGGGGGAACAAAACACCGATAAACTCATCTTT.

This clone was detected a few times. It differs at one base from a far larger clone, so likely a read error. The identical CDR3 is also encoded by other nucleotide sequences in the sample. As DNA, the CDR3 is TGTGCTCTTGGAGAACTAGACCTAATTCTACTGGGGGATACCGATAAACTCATCTTT. This codes for CALGELDLILLGDTDKLIF. V usage is TRDV1 and J usage is TRDJ1; 10 nucleotides agree with TRDD3. The J gene, missing from TCRdb, was assigned here through DNA to germline matching. The CDR3 spans 19 residues. Germline V gene sequence: CDR1 TSWWSYY, CDR2 QGS.

The sample holds a few counts of this clone. Translating this DNA gives a protein that differs at residue 9 from the TCRdb one, which belongs to a much larger clone; a read error is likely, and the protein shown is this translation. The gene calls are TRDV1 and TRDJ1, with 12 nucleotides matching TRDD3. Assignment of the J gene here rests on matching the DNA to germline, because TCRdb gives none. The CDR3 loop spans 24 amino acids. Losses at the gene ends were 5 bases for V and 0 bases for J; bases not matched to a gene: 28. Germline-derived CDR1 and CDR2 are TSWWSYY and QGS. CDR3 DNA sequence: TGTGCTCTTGGGCCACCCCCTCCTCCCTCCACCTCCTACTGGGGGATACACTACACCGATAAACTCATCTTT. Amino acids: CALGPPPPPSTSYWGIHYTDKLIF.

Points on this clone: One base separates it from a far larger clone, so it is likely a read error. The identical CDR3 is also encoded by other nucleotide sequences in the sample. This chain links TRDV1 with TRDJ1, with 10 bases lining up with TRDD3. No J segment appears in TCRdb, so it was assigned here by matching the sequence to germline. Germline V gene lookup returns CDR1 TSWWSYY and CDR2 QGS. Trimming took 3 bases from V and 0 from J; bases not matched to a gene: 10. CDR3 size: 18 residues. The CDR3 region is CALGETPGGYGYTDKLIF. Written as DNA, the CDR3 is TGTGCTCTTGGGGAGACGCCCGGGGGATACGGGTACACCGATAAACTCATCTTT.